Below, 28 T cell receptor beta chains from the same sample are listed, as sequenced in a study of somatic mutations in cytotoxic T cells in rheumatoid arthritis. Assay used: immunoSEQ multiplex PCR; TCRdb lists only in-frame clones, some missing. This table holds about 30,000 clones, around four fifths found once. Sequencing input: CD8+ T cells sorted from blood. The receptors shown here come from an adult with rheumatoid arthritis.

This clone was counted between two and nine times. The chain carries TRBV6-6 and TRBJ1-4, with D maybe TRBD1 (6 bases). V was clipped by 5 bases and J by 7 bases, with 14 bases between them. In germline, CDR1 is MNHNY, CDR2 SVGAGI (reference sequence). CDR3 size: 14 residues. The CDR3 loop reads CASSTGGAREKLFF. DNA of the CDR3: TGTGCCAGCAGTACCGGGGGGGCGCGTGAAAAACTGTTTTTT.

In nucleotides, the CDR3 is TGTGCCAGCAGTCCGGACACCTACGAGCAGTACTTC. It is translated as CASSPDTYEQYF. J is TRBJ2-7 and V is TRBV28; maybe TRBD1 (5 bases). V lost 5 bases to trimming and J lost 2 bases, with 7 bases between them. Germline lookup yields CDR1 MDHEN and CDR2 SYDVKM. The CDR3 length is 12 residues.

The rearrangement links TRBV11-2 to TRBJ2-3; 15 bases align to TRBD2. J was trimmed by 4 bases and V by 5 bases; bases with no gene match: 4. Germline CDR1 is SGHAT and CDR2 is FQNNGV. CDR3 length: 16 residues. The CDR3 is CASSPWTSGGADTQYF. CDR3 coding DNA: TGTGCCAGCAGCCCATGGACTAGCGGGGGGGCAGATACGCAGTATTTT.

The chain carries TRBV19 and TRBJ2-7; D is uncertain. Trimming left V 1 base short and J 2 bases short, with 6 bases between. The length of the CDR3 is 13 residues. Germline V gene sequence: CDR1 LNHDA, CDR2 SQIVND (reference sequence). The CDR3 region is CASSIGAAYEQYF. CDR3 coding DNA: TGTGCCAGTAGTATAGGAGCTGCCTACGAGCAGTACTTC. The whole variable domain, remainder taken from reference TRBV19 and TRBJ2-7, is DGGITQSPKYLFRKEGQNVTLSCEQNLNHDAMYWYRQDPGQGLRLIYYSQIVNDFQKGDIAEGYSVSREKKESFPLTVTSAQKNPTAFYLCASSIGAAYEQYFGPGTRLTVT.

This chain joins TRBV4-2 and TRBJ2-2; D may be TRBD1 (6 bases). Germline CDR1 and CDR2: LGHNA and YNFKEQ. The ends were cut back, 0 bases at V and 0 bases at J, with 14 bases in the middle. This CDR3 is 18 amino acids long. The DNA of the CDR3 is TGTGCCAGCAGCCAAGATTATTTAGGGGGATCGAACACCGGGGAGCTGTTTTTT. This translates into CASSQDYLGGSNTGELFF.

The chain has TRBV21-1 and TRBJ2-7. TRBV21-1 is termed a pseudogene. The CDR3 has 16 residues. In DNA form, the CDR3 reads TGTGCCAGCACCTCAACCTCCGAGCAGAAATCCTACGAGCAGTACTTC. This codes for CASTSTSEQKSYEQYF.

The chain uses TRBV21-1 and TRBJ2-3; the table's TRBD2 call for D was not verified on the DNA. TRBV21-1 is assigned pseudogene status. The CDR3 is made up of 18 amino acids. CDR3 amino acids: CASSKIGLAGGPADTQYF. CDR3 nucleotide sequence: TGTGCCAGCAGCAAAATAGGGCTAGCGGGAGGGCCCGCAGATACGCAGTATTTT.

V gene TRBV25-1 combines with J gene TRBJ2-7; the D gene could be TRBD1 or TRBD2 (5 bases each). Looked up from germline, CDR1 is MGHDK and CDR2 is SYGVNS. V was cut by 4 bases and J by 0 bases, with 10 bases left in between. There are 14 residues in the CDR3. The DNA of the CDR3 is TGTGCCAGCAGTGGGGACGGATACTCCTACGAGCAGTACTTC. Protein sequence: CASSGDGYSYEQYF.

The chain employs TRBV20-1 and TRBJ2-1; D gene ambiguous. The CDR3 is 11 residues long. Trimming took off 0 bases at V and 8 bases at J, with 5 bases between the two ends. The germline CDR1 and CDR2 sequences are DFQATT and SNEGSKA (reference sequence). The CDR3 coding sequence is TGCAGTGCTAGAGAAGTGGATGAGCAGTTCTTC. This codes for CSAREVDEQFF.

The CDR3 nucleotides read TGCGCCAGCAGCCCCCGGGGCACCGGGGAGCTGTTTTTT. Its translation: CASSPRGTGELFF. J is TRBJ2-2 and V is TRBV4-1; a possible D gene is TRBD2 (5 bases). The CDR3 runs to 13 residues. Germline V gives CDR1 MGHRA, CDR2 YSYEKL. The V gene lost 4 bases and the J gene lost 4 bases, with 7 bases spanning the gap.

The chain has TRBV10-2 and TRBJ2-1; 7 bases fit TRBD1. Germline CDR1 reads WSHSY; CDR2 reads SAAADI. J was trimmed by 5 bases and V by 6 bases; bases with no gene match: 7. There are 14 residues in the CDR3. Here the CDR3 reads CASRGQPPDNEQFF. Here the CDR3 DNA reads TGCGCCAGCAGGGGACAGCCTCCCGACAATGAGCAGTTCTTC.

The chain has TRBV30 and TRBJ1-2; TRBD1 might be the D (5 bases). Germline V CDR1 and CDR2: GTSNPN, SVGIG (reference sequence). V gave up 4 bases and J gave up 7 bases, with 19 bases separating them. The CDR3 is 14 residues long. In nucleotides, the CDR3 is TGTGCCTGGACCCTCGCCGGGACGGTACTTGGCTACACCTTC. Protein product: CAWTLAGTVLGYTF.

This rearrangement joins TRBV4-2 to TRBJ1-5; D is unresolved. Germline V gene sequence: CDR1 LGHNA, CDR2 YNFKEQ. Trimming removed 1 base at V and 1 base at J, with 8 bases between. This CDR3 contains 15 residues. The CDR3 DNA is TGTGCCAGCAGCCAAGGGGTACAGAGCAATCAGCCCCAGCATTTT. Residues: CASSQGVQSNQPQHF.

The rearrangement links TRBV27 to TRBJ2-6, with D possibly TRBD1 on 5 matching bases. This CDR3 region has 15 residues. Germline V lookup: CDR1 MNHEY, CDR2 SMNVEV (reference sequence). Trimming took 2 bases from V and 4 from J, leaving 9 bases between them. CDR3 loop: CASSLTRGGANVLTF. The CDR3 bases are TGTGCCAGCAGTTTAACAAGGGGAGGGGCCAACGTCCTGACTTTC.

In this sample, this clone turned up a few times. This chain links TRBV6-1 with TRBJ2-7; D is perhaps TRBD2 (6 bases). This CDR3 has 13 amino acids. Trimming took off 8 bases at V and 2 bases at J, with 13 bases between the two ends. CDR1 is MNHNS and CDR2 is SASEGT in the germline V gene. CDR3 coding DNA: TGTGCCAGCCGGAGGAGGGAGGCCTACGAGCAGTACTTC. Residues: CASRRREAYEQYF.

This chain uses TRBV13 with TRBJ2-1; perhaps TRBD1 as D (6 bases). The CDR3 has 15 amino acids. CDR1 and CDR2 from the germline V gene are PRHDT and FYEKMQ (reference sequence). V shed 0 bases and J shed 4 bases, with 10 bases lying between them. This CDR3 is CASSLGQGKYNEQFF. For the CDR3, the DNA is TGTGCCAGCAGCTTAGGACAGGGAAAGTACAATGAGCAGTTCTTC.

This sequence joins TRBV9 and TRBJ2-4, with 7 bases aligning to TRBD2. The CDR3 contains 15 residues. V shed 3 bases and J 3 bases; nucleotides not matched to a gene: 6. CDR1 and CDR2 (germline): SGDLS, YYNGEE. CDR3 coding DNA: TGTGCCAGCAGCGGGGGACTACTCGACAAAAACATTCAGTACTTC. The encoded protein is CASSGGLLDKNIQYF.

The genes are TRBV7-6 and TRBJ2-1; the D gene is possibly TRBD2 (6 bases). V shed 1 base and J shed 8 bases, with 21 bases lying between them. CDR3 length: 17 residues. Germline lookup yields CDR1 SGHVS and CDR2 FNYEAQ. This CDR3 is CASSLGARTIRNDEQFF. CDR3 nucleotides: TGTGCCAGCAGCTTAGGGGCCCGGACTATCCGGAATGATGAGCAGTTCTTC.

The CDR3 bases are TGCGCCAGCAGCCAGAAAACGGGCTGGAACACTGAAGCTTTCTTT. Amino acid sequence: CASSQKTGWNTEAFF. The J gene is TRBJ1-1, the V gene TRBV4-1; D is uncertain. The germline gives CDR1 MGHRA, CDR2 YSYEKL. V was trimmed by 3 bases and J by 1 base, leaving 12 bases between them. There are 15 residues in the CDR3.

The J gene is TRBJ1-5, the V gene TRBV4-2, with 7 bases matching TRBD1. The junction had 6 bases not matched to a gene; V was cut back by 1 base and J by 0 bases. The CDR3 is made up of 17 amino acids. Germline values: CDR1 LGHNA, CDR2 YNFKEQ. The CDR3 DNA reads as TGTGCCAGCAGCCAAGGTATAACAGGGGATAGCAATCAGCCCCAGCATTTT. It encodes CASSQGITGDSNQPQHF.

The gene calls are TRBV6-1 and TRBJ1-3; D uncertain. Trimming cost V 2 bases and J 2 bases, with 10 bases left between them. The germline V gene has CDR1 MNHNS and CDR2 SASEGT. CDR3 length equals 15 residues. The CDR3 here is CASSELKGTGNTIYF. CDR3 DNA sequence: TGTGCCAGCAGTGAATTAAAGGGAACTGGAAACACCATATATTTT.

The chain is built from TRBV27 and TRBJ1-5, with 9 bases identical to TRBD1. V lost 3 bases, J lost 5 bases, and 8 bases stayed unmatched. CDR3 length: 16 residues. CDR1 and CDR2 (germline): MNHEY, SMNVEV (reference sequence). The CDR3 protein is CASSFSGQGLDQPQHF. In nucleotides, the CDR3 is TGTGCCAGCAGTTTCTCGGGACAGGGCCTAGATCAGCCCCAGCATTTT.

This chain uses TRBV9 with TRBJ2-7; 11 bases line up with TRBD2. Germline-derived CDR1 and CDR2 are SGDLS and YYNGEE. The CDR3 runs 16 residues. V shed 1 base and J 5 bases; nucleotides not matched to a gene: 8. In DNA form, the CDR3 reads TGTGCCAGCAGCGTAACCCCACTAGCGGGGGAGCACGAGCAGTACTTC. This sequence encodes CASSVTPLAGEHEQYF. Variable domain in full (rest from reference TRBV9 and TRBJ2-7): DSGVTQTPKHLITATGQRVTLRCSPRSGDLSVYWYQQSLDQGLQFLIQYYNGEERAKGNILERFSAQQFPDLHSELNLSSLELGDSALYFCASSVTPLAGEHEQYFGPGTRLTVT.

The chain uses TRBV6-4 and TRBJ2-7, with D possibly being TRBD2 (5 bases). V was cut by 6 bases and J by 0 bases, with 12 bases left in between. The CDR3 is made up of 14 amino acids. The germline V gene has CDR1 MRHNA and CDR2 SNTAGT. The CDR3 DNA reads TGTGCCAGCAGCGAGCTTGCGGGCTCCTACGAGCAGTACTTC. Encoded protein: CASSELAGSYEQYF.

The chain is built from TRBV4-3 and TRBJ2-1, with D tentatively TRBD1 or TRBD2 (5 bases each). The germline V and J ends were trimmed by 1 base and 9 bases, with 22 bases remaining between them. This CDR3 spans 17 amino acids. CDR1 is LGHNA and CDR2 is YSLEER in the germline V gene. The CDR3 protein is CASSQVESGPSFGEQFF. For the CDR3, the DNA is TGCGCCAGCAGCCAAGTGGAATCAGGGCCTAGCTTTGGTGAGCAGTTCTTC.

The CDR3 reads CASSLRTLDLLSTEAFF. The CDR3 coding sequence is TGTGCCAGCAGCTTAAGGACCCTAGACCTATTGAGCACTGAAGCTTTCTTT. V usage is TRBV11-1 and J usage is TRBJ1-1; D remains ambiguous. CDR1 is SGHAT and CDR2 is FQDESV in the germline V gene (reference sequence). The CDR3 has 17 residues. With 2 bases removed from V and 4 bases from J, the gap between germline ends came to 20 bases.

The chain couples TRBV7-9 to TRBJ2-1; the D gene is possibly TRBD2 (7 bases). V dropped 6 bases and J dropped 4 bases, with 25 bases sitting between them. CDR3 length: 18 residues. Germline CDR1 reads SEHNR; CDR2 reads FQNEAQ (reference sequence). CDR3 nucleotide sequence: TGTGCCAGCAGACCTAGGGGGGGCGGGGACTTATTTTACAATGAGCAGTTCTTC. Its protein is CASRPRGGGDLFYNEQFF.

This clone was seen a single time. The chain employs TRBV2 and TRBJ2-1, with 10 bases fitting TRBD1. Germline CDR1 reads SNHLY; CDR2 reads FYNNEI. This CDR3 has 15 residues. The J segment lost 7 bases and the V segment lost 6 bases, leaving 9 bases of the junction unmatched. In DNA form, the CDR3 reads TGTGCCAGCAGGGACAGGGGGGGTAGCAAGAATGAGCAGTTCTTC. Amino acid sequence: CASRDRGGSKNEQFF.